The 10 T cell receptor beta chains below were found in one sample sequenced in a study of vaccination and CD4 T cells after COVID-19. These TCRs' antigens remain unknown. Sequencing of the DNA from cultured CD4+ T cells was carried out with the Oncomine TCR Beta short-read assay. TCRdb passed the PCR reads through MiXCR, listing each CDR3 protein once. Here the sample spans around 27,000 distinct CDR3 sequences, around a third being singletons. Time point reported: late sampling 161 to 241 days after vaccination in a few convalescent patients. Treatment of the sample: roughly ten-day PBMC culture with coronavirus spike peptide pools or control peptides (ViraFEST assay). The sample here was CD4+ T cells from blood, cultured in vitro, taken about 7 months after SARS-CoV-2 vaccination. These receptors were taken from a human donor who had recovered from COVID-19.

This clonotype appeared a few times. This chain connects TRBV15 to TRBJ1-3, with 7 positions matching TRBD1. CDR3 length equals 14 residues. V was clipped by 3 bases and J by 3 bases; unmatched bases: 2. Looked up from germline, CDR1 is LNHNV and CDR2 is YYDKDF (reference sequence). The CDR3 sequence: CATSRWDSGNTIYF. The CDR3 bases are TGTGCCACCAGCAGGTGGGACAGTGGAAACACCATATATTTT. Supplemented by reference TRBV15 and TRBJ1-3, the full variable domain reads DAMVIQNPRYQVTQFGKPVTLSCSQTLNHNVMYWYQQKSSQAPKLLFHYYDKDFNNEADTPDNFQSRRPNTSFCFLDIRSPGLGDTAMYLCATSRWDSGNTIYFGEGSWLTVV.

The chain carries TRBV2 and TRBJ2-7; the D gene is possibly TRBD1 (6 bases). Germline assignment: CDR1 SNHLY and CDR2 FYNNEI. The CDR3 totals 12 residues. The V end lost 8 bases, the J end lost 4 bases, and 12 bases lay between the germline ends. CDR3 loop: CASAQGWYEQYF. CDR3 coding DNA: TGTGCCAGCGCACAGGGTTGGTACGAGCAGTACTTC.

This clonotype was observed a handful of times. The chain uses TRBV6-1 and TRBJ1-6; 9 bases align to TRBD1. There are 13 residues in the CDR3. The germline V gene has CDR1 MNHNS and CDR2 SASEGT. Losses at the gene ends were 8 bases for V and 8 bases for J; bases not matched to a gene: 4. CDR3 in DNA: TGTGCCAGCGGGGGACAGGGATATTCACCCCTCCACTTT. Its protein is CASGGQGYSPLHF.

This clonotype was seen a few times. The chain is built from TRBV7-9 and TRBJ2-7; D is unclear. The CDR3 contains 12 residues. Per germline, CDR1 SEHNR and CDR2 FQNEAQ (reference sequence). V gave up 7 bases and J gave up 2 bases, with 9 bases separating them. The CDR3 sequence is CASTTNTYEQYF. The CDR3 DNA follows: TGTGCCAGCACTACTAACACCTACGAGCAGTACTTC.

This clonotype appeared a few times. The CDR3: CASSNRREQYF. CDR3 bases: TGTGCCAGCAGTAACAGACGCGAGCAGTACTTC. This sequence joins TRBV2 and TRBJ2-7; no firm D call. The CDR3 consists of 11 residues. Germline V CDR1 and CDR2: SNHLY, FYNNEI. V was shortened by 5 bases and J by 6 bases, with 8 bases between the two germline ends.

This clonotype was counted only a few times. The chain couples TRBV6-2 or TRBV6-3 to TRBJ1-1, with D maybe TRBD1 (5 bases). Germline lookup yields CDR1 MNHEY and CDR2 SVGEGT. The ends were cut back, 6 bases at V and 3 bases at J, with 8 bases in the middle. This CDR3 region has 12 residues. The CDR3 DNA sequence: TGTGCCAGCAGCGGGGCGTACACTGAAGCTTTCTTT. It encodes CASSGAYTEAFF.

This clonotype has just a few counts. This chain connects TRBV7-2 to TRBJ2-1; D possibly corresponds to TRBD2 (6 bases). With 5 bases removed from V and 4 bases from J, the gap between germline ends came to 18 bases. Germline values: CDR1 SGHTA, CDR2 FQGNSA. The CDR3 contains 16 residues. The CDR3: CASSAYWGSGYNEQFF. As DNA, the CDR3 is TGTGCCAGCAGCGCCTATTGGGGTAGCGGATACAATGAGCAGTTCTTC.

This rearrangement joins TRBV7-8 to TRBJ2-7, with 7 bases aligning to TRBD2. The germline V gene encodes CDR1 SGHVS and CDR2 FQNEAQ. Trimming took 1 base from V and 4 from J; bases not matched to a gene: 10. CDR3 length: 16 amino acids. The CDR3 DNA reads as TGTGCCAGCAGCTTAGGGGGCGGGGGTGGTATTTACGAGCAGTACTTC. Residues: CASSLGGGGGIYEQYF.

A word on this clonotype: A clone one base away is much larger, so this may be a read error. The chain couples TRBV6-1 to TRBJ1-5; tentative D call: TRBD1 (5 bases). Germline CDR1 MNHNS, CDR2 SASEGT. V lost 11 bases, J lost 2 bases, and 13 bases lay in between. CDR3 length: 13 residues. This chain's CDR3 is CAGGLQGNQPQHF. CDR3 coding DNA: TGTGCCGGCGGGTTACAGGGCAATCAGCCCCAGCATTTT.

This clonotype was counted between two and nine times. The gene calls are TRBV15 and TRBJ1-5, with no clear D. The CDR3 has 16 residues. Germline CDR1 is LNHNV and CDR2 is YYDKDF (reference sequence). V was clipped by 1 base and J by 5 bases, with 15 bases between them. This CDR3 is CATSRGTGQAHQPQHF. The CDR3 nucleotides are TGTGCCACCAGCAGAGGGACTGGGCAGGCCCATCAGCCCCAGCATTTT.